These T cell receptor beta chains were read from a single sample in a study of cytomegalovirus exposure and HLA in healthy donors. The table came from immunoSEQ multiplex PCR; TCRdb's copy has only in-frame clones and leaves some out. The sample contains 60,000 to 80,000 clones, about four fifths of which appear only once. Material for sequencing was PBMCs. The receptors stem from a woman in her thirties in good health and CMV-seronegative. CDR3s include the opening cysteine and the closing phenylalanine or tryptophan. The order of the fields is V gene, clone size, CDR3 protein. Some rows have no size entry. The others give once, few or many, or a class for an expanded clone.

V gene: TRBV27; clone size: -; CDR3 protein: CASSLPGSNQPQHF
V gene: TRBV19; clone size: few; CDR3 protein: CASSNSRQGFNTEAFF
V gene: TRBV30; clone size: -; CDR3 protein: CAWSFGGSGNTIYF
V gene: TRBV11-3; clone size: once; CDR3 protein: CASSPRAGASDTQYF
V gene: TRBV7-9; clone size: once; CDR3 protein: CASSLTGGITEAFF
V gene: TRBV6-1; clone size: few; CDR3 protein: CASTRTGGVYEQYF
V gene: TRBV2; clone size: -; CDR3 protein: CASSPGLAGWGEQFF
V gene: TRBV7-2; clone size: once; CDR3 protein: CASSHPTGARYGYTF
V gene: TRBV5-1; clone size: -; CDR3 protein: CASSPGQGVHEQYF
V gene: TRBV10-3; clone size: -; CDR3 protein: CAIPRKAFPGGLRTDTQYF